Listed below are T cell receptor beta chains from one sample, sequenced in a study of cytomegalovirus exposure and HLA in healthy donors. Some clones are missing from TCRdb's copy, which holds only in-frame ones; the method was immunoSEQ multiplex PCR. The data show about 220,000 clones, over 80% seen once. Sequencing used PBMCs. These receptors were taken from a boy aged 2 to 9 in good health and CMV-seronegative. CDR3s include the opening cysteine and the closing phenylalanine or tryptophan. A D gene is named only where the DNA matches it firmly. Clone size is shown for a subset of rows, as once, few, many or a class of expanded clone.

j_call: TRBJ1-1
d_call: NA
clone_size: NA
v_call: TRBV6-5
cdr3_aa: CASSPVRNTEAFF
cdr3_nt: TGTGCCAGCAGTCCGGTCCGGAACACTGAAGCTTTCTTT

j_call: TRBJ1-2
d_call: NA
clone_size: NA
v_call: TRBV11-2
cdr3_aa: CASSSLTRDRYGYTF
cdr3_nt: TGTGCCAGCAGCTCCCTTACGAGGGATCGCTATGGCTACACCTTC

j_call: TRBJ2-5
d_call: NA
clone_size: NA
v_call: TRBV2
cdr3_aa: CASTVHRTNQETQYF
cdr3_nt: TGTGCCAGCACGGTGCACAGGACGAACCAAGAGACCCAGTACTTC

j_call: TRBJ1-1
d_call: NA
clone_size: few
v_call: TRBV30
cdr3_aa: CAWSVLTEAFF
cdr3_nt: TGTGCCTGGAGTGTCCTCACTGAAGCTTTCTTT

j_call: TRBJ2-7
d_call: NA
clone_size: few
v_call: TRBV6-1
cdr3_aa: CASSEAPSTYEQYF
cdr3_nt: TGTGCCAGCAGTGAAGCCCCCAGTACCTACGAGCAGTACTTC

j_call: TRBJ2-3
d_call: TRBD2
clone_size: once
v_call: TRBV6-1
cdr3_aa: CASSEGGRSTDTQYF
cdr3_nt: TGTGCCAGCAGTGAGGGCGGGAGGAGCACAGATACGCAGTATTTT

j_call: TRBJ2-7
d_call: TRBD1
clone_size: NA
v_call: TRBV25-1
cdr3_aa: CASSEFRQGAWEQYF
cdr3_nt: TGTGCCAGCAGTGAATTTCGGCAGGGGGCGTGGGAGCAGTACTTC

j_call: TRBJ1-1
d_call: NA
clone_size: few
v_call: TRBV19
cdr3_aa: CASSSSTEAFF
cdr3_nt: TGTGCCAGTAGTAGCAGTACTGAAGCTTTCTTT

j_call: TRBJ2-2
d_call: NA
clone_size: NA
v_call: TRBV11-3
cdr3_aa: CASSLVNTGELFF
cdr3_nt: TGTGCCAGCAGTCTAGTGAACACCGGGGAGCTGTTTTTT

j_call: TRBJ1-4
d_call: NA
clone_size: NA
v_call: TRBV27
cdr3_aa: CASSSTRERDEKLFF
cdr3_nt: TGTGCCAGCAGTTCCACCCGGGAGAGAGATGAAAAACTGTTTTTT

j_call: TRBJ2-2
d_call: TRBD2
clone_size: NA
v_call: TRBV2
cdr3_aa: CASSEASLPGGVTGELFF
cdr3_nt: TGTGCCAGCAGTGAAGCGTCGTTGCCGGGAGGGGTTACCGGGGAGCTGTTTTTT